This TCR beta chain was obtained from a study of cytomegalovirus exposure and HLA in healthy donors. CDR1 is SGHAT and CDR2 is FQNNGV in the germline V gene. The CDR3 runs 14 residues. The PCR contained 60 Vbeta and 13 Jbeta primers. The method was immunoSEQ multiplex PCR; TCRdb's version includes in-frame clones alone and lacks a portion of them. The sample shows roughly 200,000 clones, 70% of them seen only once. With respect to this clone: One end of the junction is discordant with germline, which a read error may explain.

The sequenced material came from PBMCs. The TCR comes from a man aged 40-50 years in good health and CMV-seropositive. V and J are TRBV11-2 and TRBJ1-1; 9 bases match TRBD1. CDR3 in DNA: TGTGCCAGCAGAGCGACAGGGGGGACCACTGGAGCTTTCTTT. It is translated as CASRATGGTTGAFF. Variable domain in full (rest from reference TRBV11-2 and TRBJ1-1): EAGVAQSPRYKIIEKRQSVAFWCNPISGHATLYWYQQILGQGPKLLIQFQNNGVVDDSQLPKDRFSAERLKGVDSTLKIQPAKLEDSAVYLCASRATGGTTGAFFGQGTRLTVV.